This T cell receptor beta chain was recovered during a study of blood T cell repertoires in COVID-19. Adults between roughly 18 and 95 years of age took part from approximately 24 US areas. Researchers sorted participants into cohorts using their self-reported clinical history. Up to 2 weeks before entering the study, exposed participants had met a COVID-19 case. Original methodology: Estimates of nucleated cell counts were drawn from the amplification of reference gene primers. TCRdb's copy holds only in-frame clones and misses some; the assay was immunoSEQ multiplex PCR. V and J calls and clone size come straight from that table; D and trimming were deduced from the DNA. The table lists 150,000 to 200,000 clones, 60% to 80% of them singletons. V shed 5 bases and J shed 4 bases, with 15 bases lying between them. Germline V gives CDR1 SEHNR, CDR2 FQNEAQ (reference sequence). CDR3 length: 14 amino acids.

This TCR came from a man aged 55 to 69 who had been exposed to COVID-19. The specimen sequenced was PBMCs or T cells enriched from blood (not recorded which). The chain links TRBV7-9 to TRBJ2-7; D is possibly TRBD2 (6 bases). CDR3 DNA: TGTGCCAGCAGCGCGCGCGACGGGGGATACGAGCAGTACTTC. As protein: CASSARDGGYEQYF. The entire variable domain, with the rest obtained from reference TRBV7-9 and TRBJ2-7, is as follows: DTGVSQNPRHKITKRGQNVTFRCDPISEHNRLYWYRQTLGQGPEFLTYFQNEAQLEKSRLLSDRFSAERPKGSFSTLEIQRTEQGDSAMYLCASSARDGGYEQYFGPGTRLTVT.